This T cell receptor (beta chain) was recovered during a study of graft-versus-host responses after intestinal transplantation. Looking at the study overall: Recipients across the board were started on anti-thymocyte globulin induction, then kept on tacrolimus and steroids for two to three years.

Assay used: immunoSEQ multiplex PCR; TCRdb lists only in-frame clones, some missing. The sample has some 120,000 clones, around nine tenths seen once. Comment on this clone: Antigen specificity is unknown.

V lost 3 bases to trimming and J lost 7 bases, with 9 bases between them. CDR1 and CDR2 (germline): SQVTM, ANQGSEA. The CDR3 contains 11 residues. General observations from the study: Recipient bone marrow held GvH clones, some seen earlier in ileum or blood. GvH clone levels peaked in circulation, and this peak was associated with early post-transplant HvG declines. Where graft-donor T cell macrochimerism was present, patients had high graft-versus-host to host-versus-graft clonal ratios in allografts.

The sequencing here drew on unstimulated CD4+ T cells sorted from spleen or lymph node cells, taken before intestinal transplant. This TCR came from a human donor who received an intestinal transplant. The chain employs TRBV29-1 and TRBJ1-2; D unclear. The CDR3 reads CSVERDPGYTF. As DNA, the CDR3 is TGCAGCGTTGAGAGGGATCCTGGCTACACCTTC.